This is a list of T cell receptor beta chains from one sample in a study of blood T cell repertoires in COVID-19. Repertoires were generated with immunoSEQ multiplex PCR, while TCRdb's copy carries only in-frame clones and drops some. The sample lists roughly 260,000 clones; around 93% were seen once. Sequencing was done on a sample of PBMCs or T cells enriched from blood (not recorded which). Every receptor here comes from a human donor in a cohort exposed to, infected with or recovered from COVID-19 (not recorded which). The donor label of this sample is uncertain. The CDR3 runs from the conserved cysteine through the conserved F or W. The order of the fields is D gene, clone size, V gene, J gene, CDR3 protein, CDR3 DNA. D genes are given only for firm matches. Some rows mark clone size as missing; the rest say once, few, many or name a class of expanded clone.

D gene: TRBD2; clone size: .; V gene: TRBV11-1; J gene: TRBJ2-7; CDR3 protein: CASSFSGRTYEQYF; CDR3 DNA: TGTGCCAGCAGCTTTAGCGGGCGAACCTACGAGCAGTACTTC
D gene: TRBD1; clone size: .; V gene: TRBV5-4; J gene: TRBJ1-2; CDR3 protein: CASSLGTGDPNGYTF; CDR3 DNA: TGTGCCAGCAGCTTGGGGACAGGGGATCCTAATGGCTACACCTTC
D gene: .; clone size: .; V gene: TRBV5-8; J gene: TRBJ1-3; CDR3 protein: CASSLWAISGNTIYF; CDR3 DNA: TGTGCCAGCAGCTTATGGGCCATCTCTGGAAACACCATATATTTT
D gene: .; clone size: once; V gene: TRBV6-6; J gene: TRBJ1-1; CDR3 protein: CASSSRIRAFF; CDR3 DNA: TGTGCCAGCAGTTCCCGAATTAGAGCTTTCTTT
D gene: .; clone size: .; V gene: TRBV4-2; J gene: TRBJ1-6; CDR3 protein: CASSPVLDRPNSPLHF; CDR3 DNA: TGTGCCAGCAGCCCAGTGTTAGACAGACCGAATTCACCCCTCCACTTT
D gene: .; clone size: .; V gene: TRBV5-6; J gene: TRBJ2-1; CDR3 protein: CASSLIRLPYNEQFF; CDR3 DNA: TGTGCCAGCAGCCTTATCAGATTACCCTACAATGAGCAGTTCTTC
D gene: TRBD2; clone size: .; V gene: TRBV29-1; J gene: TRBJ2-3; CDR3 protein: CSVRLAGRTDTQYF; CDR3 DNA: TGCAGCGTTCGATTAGCGGGGAGAACAGATACGCAGTATTTT
D gene: .; clone size: .; V gene: TRBV14; J gene: TRBJ1-1; CDR3 protein: CASSQLNPGRNTEAFF; CDR3 DNA: TGTGCCAGCAGCCAACTCAACCCGGGTAGGAACACTGAAGCTTTCTTT
D gene: TRBD2; clone size: .; V gene: TRBV15; J gene: TRBJ2-5; CDR3 protein: CATSRNKGASGTLWETQYF; CDR3 DNA: TGTGCCACCAGCAGGAACAAGGGGGCTAGCGGGACCCTTTGGGAGACCCAGTACTTC
D gene: TRBD2; clone size: .; V gene: TRBV30; J gene: TRBJ2-1; CDR3 protein: CAWSTGGSYNEQFF; CDR3 DNA: TGTGCCTGGAGTACGGGGGGCTCCTACAATGAGCAGTTCTTC
D gene: TRBD1; clone size: once; V gene: TRBV9; J gene: TRBJ2-2; CDR3 protein: CASSAEGQRHTGELFF; CDR3 DNA: TGTGCCAGCAGCGCCGAGGGACAGCGGCACACCGGGGAGCTGTTTTTT
D gene: .; clone size: .; V gene: TRBV18; J gene: TRBJ1-4; CDR3 protein: CASSPLANEKLFF; CDR3 DNA: TGTGCCAGCTCACCACTCGCTAATGAAAAACTGTTTTTT
D gene: .; clone size: .; V gene: TRBV12-5; J gene: TRBJ2-3; CDR3 protein: CASARRTDTQYF; CDR3 DNA: TGTGCTAGTGCCCGCCGGACTGATACGCAGTATTTT
D gene: .; clone size: .; V gene: TRBV5-4; J gene: TRBJ2-1; CDR3 protein: CASGLTGYNEQFF; CDR3 DNA: TGTGCCAGCGGGTTGACAGGCTACAATGAGCAGTTCTTC
D gene: TRBD1; clone size: .; V gene: TRBV27; J gene: TRBJ2-7; CDR3 protein: CASRPQGAALEQYF; CDR3 DNA: TGTGCCAGCAGACCTCAGGGGGCGGCTTTAGAGCAGTACTTC
D gene: .; clone size: .; V gene: TRBV11-2; J gene: TRBJ1-1; CDR3 protein: CASSLDRDTEAFF; CDR3 DNA: TGTGCCAGCAGCTTAGACAGGGACACTGAAGCTTTCTTT
D gene: TRBD2; clone size: .; V gene: TRBV19; J gene: TRBJ2-5; CDR3 protein: CASSIAGTSFGTQYF; CDR3 DNA: TGTGCCAGTAGTATAGCCGGGACTAGTTTCGGGACCCAGTACTTC
D gene: TRBD1; clone size: .; V gene: TRBV14; J gene: TRBJ1-4; CDR3 protein: CASSSTGVANEKLFF; CDR3 DNA: TGTGCCAGCAGCTCTACAGGGGTCGCTAATGAAAAACTGTTTTTT
D gene: TRBD2; clone size: .; V gene: TRBV12-3/TRBV12-4; J gene: TRBJ2-2; CDR3 protein: CASSGGAGELFF; CDR3 DNA: TGTGCCAGCAGTGGGGGGGCCGGGGAGCTGTTTTTT
D gene: .; clone size: few; V gene: TRBV4-2; J gene: TRBJ1-5; CDR3 protein: CASSQDRGSPQHF; CDR3 DNA: TGTGCCAGCAGCCAAGATCGGGGAAGCCCTCAGCATTTT
D gene: TRBD1; clone size: .; V gene: TRBV13; J gene: TRBJ1-1; CDR3 protein: CASSLSGTGIQNTEAFF; CDR3 DNA: TGTGCCAGCAGCTTAAGCGGGACAGGGATCCAGAACACTGAAGCTTTCTTT
D gene: .; clone size: .; V gene: TRBV11-2; J gene: TRBJ1-6; CDR3 protein: CASRSARVGRYSPLHF; CDR3 DNA: TGTGCCAGCAGATCCGCGAGGGTGGGGAGGTATTCACCCCTCCACTTT
D gene: .; clone size: .; V gene: TRBV6-2/TRBV6-3; J gene: TRBJ1-1; CDR3 protein: CASSLDRNTEAFF; CDR3 DNA: TGTGCCAGCAGTTTGGACAGAAACACTGAAGCTTTCTTT
D gene: TRBD2; clone size: .; V gene: TRBV2; J gene: TRBJ2-7; CDR3 protein: CASSDLAGAYEQYF; CDR3 DNA: TGTGCCAGCAGTGACCTAGCGGGCGCCTACGAGCAGTACTTC
D gene: .; clone size: few; V gene: TRBV19; J gene: TRBJ1-6; CDR3 protein: CASRIDRFPSPLHF; CDR3 DNA: TGTGCCAGTAGGATAGACAGATTCCCATCACCCCTCCACTTT
D gene: .; clone size: .; V gene: TRBV9; J gene: TRBJ1-2; CDR3 protein: CASSPGNYGYTF; CDR3 DNA: TGTGCCAGCAGTCCCGGTAACTATGGCTACACCTTC
D gene: .; clone size: .; V gene: TRBV27; J gene: TRBJ1-5; CDR3 protein: CASSLSYREDQPQHF; CDR3 DNA: TGTGCCAGCAGTTTATCTTACAGGGAAGACCAGCCCCAGCATTTT
D gene: TRBD1; clone size: .; V gene: TRBV7-9; J gene: TRBJ2-5; CDR3 protein: CASSYHTGTGGQETQYF; CDR3 DNA: TGTGCCAGCAGTTATCATACCGGGACAGGGGGACAAGAGACCCAGTACTTC
D gene: .; clone size: .; V gene: TRBV5-4; J gene: TRBJ2-7; CDR3 protein: CASSRELAYEQYF; CDR3 DNA: TGTGCCAGCAGCCGGGAACTCGCCTACGAGCAGTACTTC
D gene: .; clone size: .; V gene: TRBV3-1/TRBV3-2; J gene: TRBJ1-2; CDR3 protein: CASSPGSGNYGYTF; CDR3 DNA: TGTGCCAGCAGCCCTGGGAGCGGAAACTATGGCTACACCTTC
D gene: .; clone size: .; V gene: TRBV3-1/TRBV3-2; J gene: TRBJ2-7; CDR3 protein: CASSPRQSPYEQYF; CDR3 DNA: TGTGCCAGCAGCCCTCGACAGTCTCCCTACGAGCAGTACTTC
D gene: .; clone size: .; V gene: TRBV27; J gene: TRBJ2-3; CDR3 protein: CASSLASGTDTQYF; CDR3 DNA: TGTGCCAGCAGTTTAGCTAGCGGCACAGATACGCAGTATTTT
D gene: .; clone size: .; V gene: TRBV9; J gene: TRBJ2-7; CDR3 protein: CASSPHAGEDEQYF; CDR3 DNA: TGTGCCAGCAGCCCCCATGCCGGGGAAGACGAGCAGTACTTC
D gene: TRBD1; clone size: .; V gene: TRBV4-1; J gene: TRBJ1-2; CDR3 protein: CASSQDFNRGGNYYGYTF; CDR3 DNA: TGCGCCAGCAGCCAAGATTTCAACAGGGGAGGAAACTACTATGGCTACACCTTC
D gene: TRBD1; clone size: few; V gene: TRBV19; J gene: TRBJ1-1; CDR3 protein: CASSPQGLGTEAFF; CDR3 DNA: TGTGCCAGTAGCCCACAGGGGCTGGGCACTGAAGCTTTCTTT